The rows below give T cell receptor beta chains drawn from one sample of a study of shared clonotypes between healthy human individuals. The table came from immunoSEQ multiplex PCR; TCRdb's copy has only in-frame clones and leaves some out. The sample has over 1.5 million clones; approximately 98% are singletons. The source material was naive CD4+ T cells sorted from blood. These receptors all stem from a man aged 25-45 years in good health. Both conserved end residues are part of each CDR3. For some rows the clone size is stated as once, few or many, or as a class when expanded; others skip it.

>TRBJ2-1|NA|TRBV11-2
CASSLKLAGLSDNEQFF
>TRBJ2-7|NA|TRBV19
CASSTMDRAYEQYF
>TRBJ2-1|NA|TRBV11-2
CASSRVPAESYNEQFF
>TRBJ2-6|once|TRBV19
CASSTATSGANVLTF
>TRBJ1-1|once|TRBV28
CASSPARGLGTEAFF
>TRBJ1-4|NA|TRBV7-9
CASSFVGEKLFF
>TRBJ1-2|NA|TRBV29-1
CSVEDRQGEGYTF
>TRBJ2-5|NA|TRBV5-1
CASSAGLAGVETQYF
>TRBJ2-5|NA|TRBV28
CASSLLYYQETQYF
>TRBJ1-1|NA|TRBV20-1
CSANSHTEAFF
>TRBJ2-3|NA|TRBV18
CASSPPGGRTTDTQYF
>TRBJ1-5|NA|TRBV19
CASTIWAGRGNQPQHF
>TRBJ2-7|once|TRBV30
CAWSAGTKRFREQYF
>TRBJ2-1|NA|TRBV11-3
CASSWGSGLDEQFF
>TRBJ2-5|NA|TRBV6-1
CASSEGRAGLPQETQYF
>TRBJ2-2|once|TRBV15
CATSPELDTGELFF
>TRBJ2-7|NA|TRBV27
CASSPRPYEQYF
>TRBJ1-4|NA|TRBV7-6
CASSLVASRGRSYEKLFF
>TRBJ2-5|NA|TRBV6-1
CASSVGGFQQETQYF
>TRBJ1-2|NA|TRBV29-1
CSVGGYTF
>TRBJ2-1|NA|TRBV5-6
CASSSWTGGEFF
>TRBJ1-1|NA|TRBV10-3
CAISGGLSAFF
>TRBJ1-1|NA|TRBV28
CASSASLGGWAFF
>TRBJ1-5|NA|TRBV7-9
CASSFTGNQPQHF
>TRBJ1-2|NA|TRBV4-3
CASSQEGQGRTNYGYTF
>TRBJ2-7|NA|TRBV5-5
CASSLERGPRAYEQYF
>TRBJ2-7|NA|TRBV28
CASNLGLNYEQYF
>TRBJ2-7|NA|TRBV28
CASSWTEVHEQYF
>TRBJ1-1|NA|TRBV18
CASSQMPGGLNTEAFF
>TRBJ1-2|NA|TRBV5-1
CASSLAMQDGYTF
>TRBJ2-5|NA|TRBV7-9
CAVWTVGETQYF
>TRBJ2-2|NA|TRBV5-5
CASSATGAGELFF
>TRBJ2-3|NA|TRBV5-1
CASSLYSASTDTQYF
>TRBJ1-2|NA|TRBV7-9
CASSPTGEGYGYTF
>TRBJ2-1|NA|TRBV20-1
CSERVYNEQFF
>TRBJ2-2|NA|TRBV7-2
CASSQRGRAGGSGELFF
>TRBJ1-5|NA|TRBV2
CASSEEGRGAQPQHF
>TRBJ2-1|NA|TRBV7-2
CASSLELAGPYNEQFF
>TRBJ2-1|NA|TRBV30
CAWSVDTHGGYNEQFF
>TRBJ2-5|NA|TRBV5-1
CASNRVGGGSQETQYF
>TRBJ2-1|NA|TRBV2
CASSPGVAGYNEQFF
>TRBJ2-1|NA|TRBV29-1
CSGRTVNEQFF
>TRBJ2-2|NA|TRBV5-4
CASSPGTGLTGELFF
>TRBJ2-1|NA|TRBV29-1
CSGRQGGYNEQFF
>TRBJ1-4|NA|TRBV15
CATSRGLETTNEKLFF
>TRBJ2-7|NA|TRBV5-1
CASSLGQPESYEQYF
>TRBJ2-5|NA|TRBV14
CASSQVWGETQYF
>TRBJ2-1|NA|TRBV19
CASSISGGREFF
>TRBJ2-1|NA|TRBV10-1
CASSDFGTSVRNEQFF
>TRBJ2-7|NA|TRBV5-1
CASSLRGQGLAYEQYF
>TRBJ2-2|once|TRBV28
CASSRIAGANTGELFF
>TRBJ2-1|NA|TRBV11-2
CASSLARWEGLHEQFF
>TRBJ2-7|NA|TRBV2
CASLIGLDRFYEQYF
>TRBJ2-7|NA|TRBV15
CATSRGGQGAYEQYF
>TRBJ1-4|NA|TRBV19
CASSASTGEKLFF
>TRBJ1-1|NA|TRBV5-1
CASSGGWGTEAFF